This T cell receptor beta chain was observed in a study of Ad26.COV2.S vaccination and SARS-CoV-2 variants. Study-wide background: As a participant in COV1001, the donor was in the Ad26.COV2.S trial arm. The study's findings and limits: TCR breadth and depth analyses may have underestimated total T cell responses.

Indicated treatment: some 19 received Ad26.COV2.S at low or high dose, single or two shots; 5 received placebo; per-sample allocation not given. The study sampled participants on day 63 after the first vaccine or placebo injection. Trimming stripped 5 bases from V and 0 bases from J, with 15 bases between. The CDR3 has 15 amino acids. The germline V gene encodes CDR1 SGDLS and CDR2 YYNGEE. This clone was picked up one time. Antigen unknown. Sequencing was performed with immunoSEQ multiplex PCR; in TCRdb, only in-frame clones are kept and a portion is missing. The sample includes hundreds of thousands of clones, roughly 91% of them seen just once.

This specimen was peripheral blood, taken in a trial of Ad26.COV2.S vaccine versus placebo. The TCR was taken from a person aged 18-65 years who received the Ad26.COV2.S COVID-19 vaccine or a placebo. This sequence joins TRBV9 and TRBJ2-7, with TRBD1 as a possible D gene (6 bases). In DNA, the CDR3 is TGTGCCAGCAGTCCAGGGGTCGGGGCCTCCTACGAGCAGTACTTC. Amino acid sequence: CASSPGVGASYEQYF.